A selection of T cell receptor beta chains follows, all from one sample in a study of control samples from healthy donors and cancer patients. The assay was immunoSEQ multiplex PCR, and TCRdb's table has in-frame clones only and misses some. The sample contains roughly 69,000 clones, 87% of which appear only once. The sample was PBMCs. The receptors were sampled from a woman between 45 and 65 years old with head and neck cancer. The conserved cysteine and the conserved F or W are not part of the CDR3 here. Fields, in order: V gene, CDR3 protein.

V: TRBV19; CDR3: ASSPQTGRDGYT
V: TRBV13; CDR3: ASSLGTRRSDTQY
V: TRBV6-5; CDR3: ASSYSGDTQY
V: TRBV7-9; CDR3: ASSLKGRNTDTQY
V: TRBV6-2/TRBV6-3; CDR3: ASSFHRGRGTGELF
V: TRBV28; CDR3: ASSPGRMAGKQF
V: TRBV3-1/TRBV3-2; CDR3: ASSQDYNSPLH
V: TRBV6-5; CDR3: ASSVMGTEAF
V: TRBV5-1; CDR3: ASSSSTDTQY
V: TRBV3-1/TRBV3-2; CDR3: ASSQGAASLAPLH
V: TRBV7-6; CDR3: ASSPTGQGSYEQY
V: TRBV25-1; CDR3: ASSEWGLNGYT
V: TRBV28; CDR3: ASEGAFYGYT